This TCR beta chain was captured by sequencing in a study of Tregs in tolerant kidney transplant recipients. Study-wide results and limits: Few patients were studied, so findings need validation in larger groups.

CD4+CD25+CD127- Tregs, CD4+CD25- non-Tregs, CD4 and CD8 cells were sorted. Sequencing used immunoSEQ multiplex PCR; TCRdb keeps in-frame clones, though not all of them. This table holds roughly 250,000 clones, 80% to 85% found once. On this clone itself: Its antigen is not known.

Germline V gene sequence: CDR1 MNHEY, CDR2 SVGAGI. Trimming shortened V by 0 bases and J by 6 bases, and 12 bases separated the two germline ends. The CDR3 has 14 residues. Sequencing was performed on CD4+ T cells from blood. The receptor was derived from a human donor in good health. The chain has TRBV6-5 and TRBJ2-7; D unresolved. CDR3 DNA: TGTGCCAGCAGTTACTCTAGTGGAAAACGCGAGCAGTACTTC. This codes for CASSYSSGKREQYF.